This entry lists 23 T cell receptor beta chains sequenced from one sample in a study of cytomegalovirus exposure and HLA in healthy donors. 13 Jbeta primers and 60 Vbeta primers were used for the PCR. The repertoire was sequenced with immunoSEQ multiplex PCR; TCRdb's copy has only in-frame clones and lacks some. The profile shows about 210,000 clones, over 75% of them singletons. Sequencing used PBMCs. The receptor set was obtained from a woman aged 50 to 60 in good health and CMV-seropositive.

The chain recombines TRBV27 with TRBJ1-5; 9 bases are shared with TRBD1. The CDR3 loop spans 13 amino acids. Germline V gene data show CDR1 as MNHEY and CDR2 as SMNVEV (reference sequence). V lost 6 bases and J lost 7; bases outside the gene matches: 4. CDR3 protein: CASSLQGAQPQHF. As DNA, the CDR3 is TGTGCCAGCAGCCTACAGGGGGCGCAGCCCCAGCATTTT.

The rearrangement joins TRBV19 to TRBJ2-7; 9 positions agree with TRBD1. CDR1 and CDR2 from the germline V gene are LNHDA and SQIVND (reference sequence). V lost 0 bases and J lost 1; bases outside the gene matches: 4. The CDR3 spans 16 residues. In nucleotides, the CDR3 is TGTGCCAGTAGTATAGAAAGGACAGGGGCGTCCTACGAGCAGTACTTC. Protein sequence: CASSIERTGASYEQYF.

This sequence joins TRBV6-5 and TRBJ2-1, with 8 bases fitting TRBD2. Germline CDR1 reads MNHEY; CDR2 reads SVGAGI. The CDR3 consists of 15 residues. V shed 7 bases and J 3 bases; nucleotides not matched to a gene: 8. In DNA, the CDR3 is TGTGCCAGCATCGCCGGGGCGGGGGGCTACAATGAGCAGTTCTTC. Encoded protein: CASIAGAGGYNEQFF.

The chain joins TRBV4-1 to TRBJ1-2; D not resolved. Trimming shortened V by 0 bases and J by 0 bases, and 17 bases separated the two germline ends. This CDR3 is 18 amino acids long. Germline loops: CDR1 MGHRA, CDR2 YSYEKL. The chain's CDR3 is CASSQEIGAAEANYGYTF. CDR3 bases: TGCGCCAGCAGCCAAGAAATCGGAGCAGCTGAAGCTAACTATGGCTACACCTTC.

This chain joins TRBV19 and TRBJ1-1, with D unresolved. Germline values: CDR1 LNHDA, CDR2 SQIVND (reference sequence). This CDR3 is built from 16 residues. The ends were cut back, 3 bases at V and 0 bases at J, with 14 bases in the middle. CDR3 sequence reads: CASSISAGDMNTEAFF. CDR3 nucleotides: TGTGCCAGTAGTATTTCGGCCGGGGATATGAACACTGAAGCTTTCTTT.

The sample holds a few counts of this clone. The chain joins TRBV2 to TRBJ1-4; 11 bases agree with TRBD1. V lost 6 bases, J lost 7 bases, and 1 base stayed unmatched. This CDR3 has 13 residues. The germline gives CDR1 SNHLY, CDR2 FYNNEI. This CDR3 is CASRDRGLEKLFF. The CDR3 DNA sequence: TGTGCCAGCAGGGACAGGGGGCTTGAAAAACTGTTTTTT.

This clone was seen a single time. The genes are TRBV5-4 and TRBJ2-7, with TRBD1 identical over 7 bases. This CDR3 has 17 amino acids. Germline V CDR1 and CDR2: SGHNT, YYREEE (reference sequence). V trimming: 0 bases; J trimming: 5 bases; junction bases outside the gene matches: 14. As DNA, the CDR3 is TGTGCCAGCAGCTTGGATATCGCTAGGACAGGTGGCGACGAGCAGTACTTC. Translation: CASSLDIARTGGDEQYF.

This chain links TRBV5-1 with TRBJ1-1; tentatively, D is TRBD1 (5 bases). The CDR3 runs to 14 residues. Per germline, CDR1 SGHRS and CDR2 YFSETQ. Trimming removed 0 bases at V and 5 bases at J, with 11 bases between. This chain's CDR3 is CASSLGAGYTEAFF. In DNA, the CDR3 is TGCGCCAGCAGCTTGGGGGCAGGGTATACTGAAGCTTTCTTT.

The chain carries TRBV7-9 and TRBJ1-1, with a possible D match to TRBD1 (6 bases). The V end was cut by 2 bases, the J end by 6 bases, with 16 bases between. The CDR3 spans 15 residues. Germline CDR1 reads SEHNR; CDR2 reads FQNEAQ (reference sequence). The CDR3 spells CASSLLNGGQSEAFF. DNA for the CDR3: TGTGCCAGCAGCTTATTAAACGGGGGGCAGTCTGAAGCTTTCTTT.

The gene calls are TRBV6-4 and TRBJ2-2, with D perhaps matching TRBD2 (6 bases). CDR1 and CDR2 (germline): MRHNA, SNTAGT. V dropped 4 bases and J dropped 0 bases, with 12 bases sitting between them. There are 16 residues in the CDR3. This chain's CDR3 is CASSGVSGANTGELFF. CDR3 nucleotides: TGTGCCAGCAGTGGGGTGTCGGGGGCGAACACCGGGGAGCTGTTTTTT.

The V call is TRBV7-9, the J call TRBJ1-2, with 8 positions matching TRBD1. CDR3 size: 13 residues. V was clipped by 6 bases and J by 6 bases; unmatched bases: 6. Germline V CDR1 and CDR2: SEHNR, FQNEAQ (reference sequence). The CDR3 reads CASRVTGANGYTF. The CDR3, as DNA: TGTGCCAGCAGAGTGACAGGGGCTAATGGCTACACCTTC. Supplemented by reference TRBV7-9 and TRBJ1-2, the full variable domain reads DTGVSQNPRHKITKRGQNVTFRCDPISEHNRLYWYRQTLGQGPEFLTYFQNEAQLEKSRLLSDRFSAERPKGSFSTLEIQRTEQGDSAMYLCASRVTGANGYTFGSGTRLTVV.

The rearrangement joins TRBV7-8 to TRBJ1-2; a weak D match, TRBD1 (5 bases). The V and J ends lost 5 bases and 0 bases respectively, with 13 bases between them. Germline V CDR1 and CDR2: SGHVS, FQNEAQ. The CDR3 length is 15 residues. CDR3 DNA: TGTGCCAGCAGCGAGGTCGGGGGAGCTAACTATGGCTACACCTTC. Residues: CASSEVGGANYGYTF.

The J gene is TRBJ2-7, the V gene TRBV5-4; weak D call: TRBD2 (5 bases). This CDR3 spans 12 amino acids. Germline assignment: CDR1 SGHNT and CDR2 YYREEE (reference sequence). With 0 bases removed from V and 5 bases from J, the gap between germline ends came to 6 bases. CDR3 coding DNA: TGTGCCAGCAGCTTGGCGGAGGACGAGCAGTACTTC. Translating it yields CASSLAEDEQYF.

The rearrangement uses TRBV29-1 and TRBJ2-1; TRBD2 matches at 9 bases. Germline V gene sequence: CDR1 SQVTM, CDR2 ANQGSEA. The CDR3 covers 15 residues. With 3 bases clipped from V and 0 bases from J, the junction kept 3 bases outside the gene matches. The CDR3 DNA reads TGCAGCGTTGAGGCTAGCGGGATCTCCTACAATGAGCAGTTCTTC. This translates into CSVEASGISYNEQFF.

This clone has only a few counts. The genes are TRBV6-1 and TRBJ1-2, with 7 bases that match TRBD1. The CDR3 spans 16 residues. From germline, CDR1 is MNHNS and CDR2 SASEGT. V lost 2 bases to trimming and J lost 4 bases; unmatched junction nucleotides: 10. The CDR3 DNA follows: TGTGCCAGCAGTGAATGGGGGCAGGGGGGTAGCTATGGCTACACCTTC. Amino acids: CASSEWGQGGSYGYTF.

This sequence joins TRBV7-7 and TRBJ2-7; D unresolved. The germline V and J ends were trimmed by 4 bases and 1 base, with 8 bases remaining between them. The germline CDR1 and CDR2 sequences are SSHAT and FNYEAQ (reference sequence). The CDR3 contains 13 residues. In DNA form, the CDR3 reads TGTGCCAGCAGCTCCCTCGGGTCCTACGAGCAGTACTTC. Residues: CASSSLGSYEQYF.

The chain recombines TRBV4-1 with TRBJ1-5, with D hard to call. Germline assignment: CDR1 MGHRA and CDR2 YSYEKL. The CDR3 consists of 15 residues. V lost 1 base, J lost 5 bases, and 12 bases lay in between. CDR3 residues: CASSQVSSADQPQHF. The CDR3 nucleotides read TGCGCCAGCAGCCAAGTTAGCTCAGCGGATCAGCCCCAGCATTTT.

The chain couples TRBV5-1 to TRBJ1-6, with D uncertain. Trimming removed 2 bases from V and 6 bases from J, with 12 bases in between. Germline V CDR1 and CDR2: SGHRS, YFSETQ. There are 15 residues in the CDR3. In nucleotides, the CDR3 is TGCGCCAGCAGCTTCGCCCTAGAGGGTAATTCACCCCTCCACTTT. Its translation: CASSFALEGNSPLHF.

The V gene is TRBV4-2, the J gene TRBJ2-5; 12 bases match TRBD1. The CDR3 is made up of 15 amino acids. Losses at the gene ends were 1 base for V and 5 bases for J; bases not matched to a gene: 2. Germline loops: CDR1 LGHNA, CDR2 YNFKEQ. The CDR3, as DNA: TGTGCCAGCAGCCAAGGGGGACAGGGGGCGGAGACCCAGTACTTC. Its translation is CASSQGGQGAETQYF.

The V call is TRBV10-2, the J call TRBJ1-3; D is ambiguous. Looked up from germline, CDR1 is WSHSY and CDR2 is SAAADI. The CDR3 contains 18 residues. V was cut by 7 bases and J by 0 bases, with 22 bases left in between. The chain's CDR3 is CASMGPHQDSSSGNTIYF. CDR3 nucleotides: TGCGCCAGCATGGGCCCCCATCAGGACTCCTCCTCTGGAAACACCATATATTTT.

This sequence joins TRBV5-4 and TRBJ2-3; no clear D gene. This CDR3 region has 13 residues. V was cut by 3 bases and J by 0 bases, with 5 bases left in between. The germline CDR1 and CDR2 sequences are SGHNT and YYREEE (reference sequence). CDR3 loop: CASSSSSTDTQYF. For the CDR3, the DNA is TGTGCCAGCAGCTCTTCTAGCACAGATACGCAGTATTTT.

The genes are TRBV6-6 and TRBJ2-7, with TRBD1 matching 7 bases. This CDR3 has 16 residues. Trimming removed 2 bases from V and 4 bases from J; junction bases left unmatched: 11. Germline CDR1 MNHNY, CDR2 SVGAGI (reference sequence). CDR3 amino acids: CASSYGPSDREYEQYF. The CDR3 nucleotides are TGTGCCAGCAGTTACGGGCCCAGCGACAGGGAGTACGAGCAGTACTTC.

V usage is TRBV19 and J usage is TRBJ1-2; a possible D gene is TRBD1 (6 bases). Trimming stripped 6 bases from V and 8 bases from J, with 19 bases between. CDR1 is LNHDA and CDR2 is SQIVND in the germline V gene (reference sequence). The CDR3 is made up of 14 amino acids. This CDR3 reads CASSVPGHHYGYTF. CDR3 coding DNA: TGTGCCAGTAGCGTTCCGGGACATCATTACGGCTACACCTTC.